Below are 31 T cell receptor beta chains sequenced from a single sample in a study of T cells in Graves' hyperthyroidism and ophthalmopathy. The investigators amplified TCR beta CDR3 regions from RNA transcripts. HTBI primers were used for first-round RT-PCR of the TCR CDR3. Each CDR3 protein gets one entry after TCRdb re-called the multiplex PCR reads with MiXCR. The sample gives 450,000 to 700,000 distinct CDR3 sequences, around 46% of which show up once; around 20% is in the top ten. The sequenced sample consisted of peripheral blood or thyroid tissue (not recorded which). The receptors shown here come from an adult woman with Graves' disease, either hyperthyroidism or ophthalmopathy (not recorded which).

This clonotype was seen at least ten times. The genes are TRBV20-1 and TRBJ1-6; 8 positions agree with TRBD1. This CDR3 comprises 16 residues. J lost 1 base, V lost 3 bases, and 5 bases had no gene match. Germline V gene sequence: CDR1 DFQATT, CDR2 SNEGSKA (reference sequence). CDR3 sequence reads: CSARDRVRSYNSPLHF. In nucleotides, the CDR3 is TGCAGTGCTAGGGACAGGGTTAGATCCTATAATTCACCCCTCCACTTT.

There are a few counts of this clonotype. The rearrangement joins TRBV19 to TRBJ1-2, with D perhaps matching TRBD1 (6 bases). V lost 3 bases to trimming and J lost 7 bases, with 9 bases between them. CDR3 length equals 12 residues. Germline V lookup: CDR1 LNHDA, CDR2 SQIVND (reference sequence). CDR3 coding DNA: TGTGCCAGTAGTATCCAGGGGAGTGGCTACACCTTC. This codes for CASSIQGSGYTF. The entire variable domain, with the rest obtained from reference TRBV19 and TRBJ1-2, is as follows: DGGITQSPKYLFRKEGQNVTLSCEQNLNHDAMYWYRQDPGQGLRLIYYSQIVNDFQKGDIAEGYSVSREKKESFPLTVTSAQKNPTAFYLCASSIQGSGYTFGSGTRLTVV.

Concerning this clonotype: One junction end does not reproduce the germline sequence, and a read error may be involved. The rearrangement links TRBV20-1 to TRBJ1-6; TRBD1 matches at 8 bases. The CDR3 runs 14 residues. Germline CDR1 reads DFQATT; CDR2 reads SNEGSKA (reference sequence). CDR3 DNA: TGCAGCGCTAATCAGGGGGCGCAATCTCTGTCCCTCCACTTT. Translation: CSANQGAQSLSLHF.

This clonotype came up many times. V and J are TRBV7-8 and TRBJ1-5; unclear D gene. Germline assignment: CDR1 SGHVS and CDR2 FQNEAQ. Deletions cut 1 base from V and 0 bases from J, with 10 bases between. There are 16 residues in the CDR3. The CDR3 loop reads CASSLEFGHSNQPQHF. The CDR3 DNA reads TGTGCCAGCAGCTTAGAATTCGGGCATAGCAATCAGCCCCAGCATTTT. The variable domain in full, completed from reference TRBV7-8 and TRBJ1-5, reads GAGVSQSPRYKVAKRGQDVALRCDPISGHVSLFWYQQALGQGPEFLTYFQNEAQLDKSGLPSDRFFAERPEGSVSTLKIQRTQQEDSAVYLCASSLEFGHSNQPQHFGDGTRLSIL.

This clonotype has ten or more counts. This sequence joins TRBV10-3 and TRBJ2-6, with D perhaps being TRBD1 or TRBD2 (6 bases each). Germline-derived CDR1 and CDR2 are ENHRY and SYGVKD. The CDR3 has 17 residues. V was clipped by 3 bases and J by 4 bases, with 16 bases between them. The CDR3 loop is CAISEGGLLGGANVLTF. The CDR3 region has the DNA TGTGCCATCAGTGAAGGGGGACTCCTGGGAGGGGCCAACGTCCTGACTTTC.

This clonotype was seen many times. The chain's CDR3 is CASSLGEADQETQYF. In DNA form, the CDR3 reads TGTGCCAGCAGTCTAGGGGAGGCAGACCAAGAGACCCAGTACTTC. The chain couples TRBV6-1 to TRBJ2-5; D perhaps matches TRBD2 (6 bases). Trimming took off 5 bases at V and 0 bases at J, with 13 bases between the two ends. The CDR3 is 15 residues long. Germline V gene lookup returns CDR1 MNHNS and CDR2 SASEGT.

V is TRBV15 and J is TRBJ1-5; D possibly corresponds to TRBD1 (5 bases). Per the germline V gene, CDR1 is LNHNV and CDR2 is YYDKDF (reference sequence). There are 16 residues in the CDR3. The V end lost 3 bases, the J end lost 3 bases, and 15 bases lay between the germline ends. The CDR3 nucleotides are TGTGCCACCAGCAGGAGATTCCGGGACTTCAATCAGCCCCAGCATTTT. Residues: CATSRRFRDFNQPQHF.

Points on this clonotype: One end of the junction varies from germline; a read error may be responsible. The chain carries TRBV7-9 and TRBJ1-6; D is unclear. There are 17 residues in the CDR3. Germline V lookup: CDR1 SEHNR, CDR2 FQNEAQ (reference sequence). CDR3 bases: TGCGCCAGCAGCTCTCCCGTCAGCGGCTCCTATAATTCACCCCTCCACTTT. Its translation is CASSSPVSGSYNSPLHF.

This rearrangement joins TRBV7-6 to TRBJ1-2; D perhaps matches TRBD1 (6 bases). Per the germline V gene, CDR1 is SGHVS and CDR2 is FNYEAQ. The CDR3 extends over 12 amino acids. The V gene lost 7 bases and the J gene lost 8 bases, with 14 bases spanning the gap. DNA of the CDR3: TGTGCCAGCACCCCCGGGGGGCAAGGCTACACCTTC. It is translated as CASTPGGQGYTF. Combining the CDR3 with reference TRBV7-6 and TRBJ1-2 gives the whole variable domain GAGVSQSPRYKVTKRGQDVALRCDPISGHVSLYWYRQALGQGPEFLTYFNYEAQQDKSGLPNDRFSAERPEGSISTLTIQRTEQRDSAMYRCASTPGGQGYTFGSGTRLTVV.

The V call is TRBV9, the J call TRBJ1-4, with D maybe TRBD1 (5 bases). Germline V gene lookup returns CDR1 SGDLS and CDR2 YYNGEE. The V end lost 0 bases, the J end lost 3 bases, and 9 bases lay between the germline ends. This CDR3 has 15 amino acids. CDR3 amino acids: CASSVVGGANEKLFF. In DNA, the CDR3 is TGTGCCAGCAGCGTAGTGGGGGGTGCTAATGAAAAACTGTTTTTT.

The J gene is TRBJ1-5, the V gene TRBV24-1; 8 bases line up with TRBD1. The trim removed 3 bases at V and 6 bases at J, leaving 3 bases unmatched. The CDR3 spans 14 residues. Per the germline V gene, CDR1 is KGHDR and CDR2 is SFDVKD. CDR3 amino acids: CATSDTDRGQPQHF. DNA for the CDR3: TGTGCCACCAGTGATACTGACAGGGGTCAGCCCCAGCATTTT.

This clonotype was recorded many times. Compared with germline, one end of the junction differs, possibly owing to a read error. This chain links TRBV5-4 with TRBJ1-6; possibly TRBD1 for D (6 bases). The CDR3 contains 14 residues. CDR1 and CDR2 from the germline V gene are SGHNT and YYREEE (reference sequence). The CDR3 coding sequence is TGTGCCAGCAGCTTGGACAGGGACCAATCACCCGTCCACTTT. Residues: CASSLDRDQSPVHF.

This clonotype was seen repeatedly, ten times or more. The chain's CDR3 is CASSLRPDTEAFF. The DNA of the CDR3 is TGTGCCAGCAGCTTACGTCCCGACACTGAAGCTTTCTTT. The chain links TRBV11-1 to TRBJ1-1; D not resolved. The germline CDR1 and CDR2 sequences are SGHAT and FQDESV (reference sequence). Trimming removed 2 bases at V and 3 bases at J, with 7 bases between. CDR3 length: 13 residues.

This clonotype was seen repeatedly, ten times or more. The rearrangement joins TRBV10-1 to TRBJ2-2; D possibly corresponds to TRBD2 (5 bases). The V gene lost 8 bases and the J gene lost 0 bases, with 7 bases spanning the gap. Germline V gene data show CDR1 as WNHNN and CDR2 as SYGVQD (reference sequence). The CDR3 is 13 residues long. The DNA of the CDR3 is TGCGCCAGCGGAGGAGCGAACACCGGGGAGCTGTTTTTT. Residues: CASGGANTGELFF.

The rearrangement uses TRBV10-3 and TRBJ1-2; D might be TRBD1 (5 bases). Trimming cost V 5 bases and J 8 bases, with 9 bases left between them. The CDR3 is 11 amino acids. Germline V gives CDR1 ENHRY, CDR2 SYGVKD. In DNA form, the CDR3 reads TGTGCCATCAGTCAGGGTGACGGCTACACCTTC. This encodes CAISQGDGYTF.

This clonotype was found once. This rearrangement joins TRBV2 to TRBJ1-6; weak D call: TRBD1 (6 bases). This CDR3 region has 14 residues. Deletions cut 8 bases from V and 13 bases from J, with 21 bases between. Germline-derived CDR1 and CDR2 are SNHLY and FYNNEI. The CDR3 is CASASGHWRVPLHF. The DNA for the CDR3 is TGTGCCAGCGCGTCGGGACATTGGAGGGTTCCCCTCCACTTT.

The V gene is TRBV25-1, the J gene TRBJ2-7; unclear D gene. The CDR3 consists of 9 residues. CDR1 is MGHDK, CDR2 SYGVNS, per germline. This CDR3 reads CATAYEQYF. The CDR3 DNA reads TGTGCTACAGCGTACGAGCAGTACTTC.

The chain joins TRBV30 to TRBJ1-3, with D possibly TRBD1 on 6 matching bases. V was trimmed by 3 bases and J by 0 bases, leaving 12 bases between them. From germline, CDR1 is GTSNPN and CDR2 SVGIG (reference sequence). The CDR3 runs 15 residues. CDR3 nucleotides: TGTGCCTGGAGCCTGGGGGGCGCCTCTGGAAACACCATATATTTT. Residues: CAWSLGGASGNTIYF.

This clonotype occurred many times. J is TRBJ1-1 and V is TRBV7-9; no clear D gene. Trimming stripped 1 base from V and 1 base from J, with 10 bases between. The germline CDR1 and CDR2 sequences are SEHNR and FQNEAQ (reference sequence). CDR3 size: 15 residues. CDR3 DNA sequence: TGTGCCAGCAGCTTAGTAGGCCGGACGAACACTGAAGCTTTCTTT. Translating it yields CASSLVGRTNTEAFF.

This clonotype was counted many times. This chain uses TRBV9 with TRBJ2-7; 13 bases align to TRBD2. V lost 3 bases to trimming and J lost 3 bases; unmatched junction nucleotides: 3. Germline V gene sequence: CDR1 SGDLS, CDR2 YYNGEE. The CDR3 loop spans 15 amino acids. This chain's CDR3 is CASSGGTSGNYEQYF. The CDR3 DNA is TGTGCCAGCAGCGGCGGGACTAGCGGGAACTACGAGCAGTACTTC.

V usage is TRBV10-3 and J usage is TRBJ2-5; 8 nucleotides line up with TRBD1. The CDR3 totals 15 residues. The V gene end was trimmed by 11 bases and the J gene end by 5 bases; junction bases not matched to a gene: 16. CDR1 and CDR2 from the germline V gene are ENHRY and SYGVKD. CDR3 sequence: CAPGLPGGNMETQYF. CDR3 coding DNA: TGTGCCCCCGGCCTTCCAGGGGGCAATATGGAGACCCAGTACTTC.

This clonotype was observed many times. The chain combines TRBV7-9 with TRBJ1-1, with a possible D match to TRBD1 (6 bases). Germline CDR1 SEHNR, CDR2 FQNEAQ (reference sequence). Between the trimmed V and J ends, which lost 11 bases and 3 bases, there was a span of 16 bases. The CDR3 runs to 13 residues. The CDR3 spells CAPDGGQDTEAFF. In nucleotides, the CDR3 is TGTGCCCCGGACGGGGGGCAGGACACTGAAGCTTTCTTT.

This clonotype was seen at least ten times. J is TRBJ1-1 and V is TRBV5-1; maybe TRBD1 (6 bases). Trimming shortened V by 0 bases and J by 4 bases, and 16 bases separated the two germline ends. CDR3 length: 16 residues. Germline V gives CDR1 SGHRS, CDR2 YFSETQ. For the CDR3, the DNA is TGCGCCAGCAGCTTGGCGAGGGACATTCTACGCACTGAAGCTTTCTTT. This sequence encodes CASSLARDILRTEAFF.

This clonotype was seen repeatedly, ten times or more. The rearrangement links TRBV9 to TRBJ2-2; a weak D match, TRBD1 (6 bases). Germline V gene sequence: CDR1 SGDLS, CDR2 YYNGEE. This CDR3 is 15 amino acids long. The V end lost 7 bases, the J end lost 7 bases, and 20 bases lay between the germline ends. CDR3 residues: CASCRDINLDGELFF. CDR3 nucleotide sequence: TGTGCCAGCTGCCGGGACATAAACTTGGACGGGGAGCTGTTTTTT.

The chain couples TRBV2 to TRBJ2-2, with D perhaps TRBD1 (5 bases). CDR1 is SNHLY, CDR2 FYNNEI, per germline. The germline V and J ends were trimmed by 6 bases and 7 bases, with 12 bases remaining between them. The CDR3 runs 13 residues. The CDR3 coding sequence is TGTGCCAGCAGCCCGTGGGGCATCGGGGAGCTGTTTTTT. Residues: CASSPWGIGELFF.

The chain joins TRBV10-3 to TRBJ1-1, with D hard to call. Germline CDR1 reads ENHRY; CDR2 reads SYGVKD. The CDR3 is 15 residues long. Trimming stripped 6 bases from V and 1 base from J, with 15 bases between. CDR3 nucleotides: TGTGCCATCAGCCCCGGACTAGCGGAGAACACTGAAGCTTTCTTT. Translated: CAISPGLAENTEAFF.

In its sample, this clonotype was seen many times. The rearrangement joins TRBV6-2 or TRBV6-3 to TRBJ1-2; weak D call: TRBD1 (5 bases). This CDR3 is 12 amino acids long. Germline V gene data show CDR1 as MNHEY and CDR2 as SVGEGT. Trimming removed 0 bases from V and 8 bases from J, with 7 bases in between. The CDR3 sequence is CASSYSGDGYTF. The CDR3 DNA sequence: TGTGCCAGCAGTTACTCGGGGGACGGCTACACCTTC.

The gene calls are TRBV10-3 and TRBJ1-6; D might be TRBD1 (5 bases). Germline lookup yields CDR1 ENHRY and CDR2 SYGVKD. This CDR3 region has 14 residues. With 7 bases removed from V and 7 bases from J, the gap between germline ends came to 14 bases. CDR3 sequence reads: CAIKDDSSNSPLHF. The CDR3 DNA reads TGTGCCATCAAGGACGACAGCTCGAATTCACCCCTCCACTTT.

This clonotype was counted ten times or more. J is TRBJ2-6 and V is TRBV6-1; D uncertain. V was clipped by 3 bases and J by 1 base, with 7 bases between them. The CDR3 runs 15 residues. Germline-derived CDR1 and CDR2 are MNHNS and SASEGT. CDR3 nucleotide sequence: TGTGCCAGCAGTGACGGGCAGTCTGGGGCCAACGTCCTGACTTTC. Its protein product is CASSDGQSGANVLTF.

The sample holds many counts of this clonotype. In nucleotides, the CDR3 is TGTGCCATCAGTCGACCGGACGTGGAGACCCAGTACTTC. This sequence encodes CAISRPDVETQYF. This rearrangement joins TRBV10-3 to TRBJ2-5; D is unclear. The CDR3 is 13 residues long. In germline, CDR1 is ENHRY, CDR2 SYGVKD. V was shortened by 5 bases and J by 5 bases, with 12 bases between the two germline ends.

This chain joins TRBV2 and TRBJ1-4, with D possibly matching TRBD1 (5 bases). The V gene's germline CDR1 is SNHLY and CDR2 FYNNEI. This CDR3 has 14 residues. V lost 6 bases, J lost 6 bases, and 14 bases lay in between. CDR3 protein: CASSFQGVDEKLFF. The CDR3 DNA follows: TGTGCCAGCAGCTTCCAGGGTGTCGATGAAAAACTGTTTTTT.